The entry below gives a single T cell receptor beta chain sequence along with its context. This sample is part of a study of shared clonotypes between healthy human individuals. Assay: immunoSEQ multiplex PCR; the TCRdb copy retains only in-frame clones and omits some. The repertoire holds 950,000 to 1,300,000 clones, with approximately 68% as singletons. The CDR3 totals 17 residues. CDR1 and CDR2 (germline): KGHSH, LQKENI. V lost 4 bases to trimming and J lost 0 bases; unmatched junction nucleotides: 9. The specimen was memory CD4+ T cells sorted from blood. The subset: CD45RA-negative fraction. This receptor was identified in a man between 18 and 35 years old in good health. The chain uses TRBV18 and TRBJ2-3; TRBD1 agrees at 8 bases. CDR3 coding DNA: TGTGCCAGCTCACGGCCGAACAGGGGGAAAAGCACAGATACGCAGTATTTT. This encodes CASSRPNRGKSTDTQYF.